At least ten counts were recorded for the clone carrying this TCR beta chain. Trimming removed 5 bases from V and 10 bases from J, with 14 bases in between. The CDR3 contains 11 residues. Germline values: CDR1 DFQATT, CDR2 SNEGSKA (reference sequence). The data belong to a study of identical twins. TCRdb itself ran the 5' RACE reads through MiXCR, one entry per CDR3 protein. The sample yields about 690,000 distinct CDR3 sequences, 6.1% seen once. The rearrangement joins TRBV20-1 to TRBJ1-1; D ambiguous. Sequenced sample: naive T cells sorted from blood. The clonotype comes from a man aged 18 to 29 in good health. The CDR3 sequence: CSASGGEGAFF. In DNA form, the CDR3 reads TGCAGTGCTTCAGGCGGGGAAGGAGCTTTCTTT.